These 16 T cell receptor beta chains came from one sample sequenced in a study of blood T cell repertoires in COVID-19. The data were produced by immunoSEQ multiplex PCR, yet TCRdb's version contains in-frame clones alone and is incomplete. The repertoire holds around 80,000 clones, 75% to 85% seen once, with 25% to 35% in the top ten. The sequenced sample consisted of peripheral blood. The receptors were sampled from a woman of 80 years or more with acute or convalescent COVID-19.

The chain links TRBV5-6 to TRBJ2-1; the match to TRBD2 covers 12 bases. This CDR3 region has 15 residues. J gave up 8 bases and V 4 bases, and 7 bases lay outside the gene matches. Germline values: CDR1 SGHDT, CDR2 YYEEEE. DNA for the CDR3: TGTGCCAGCAGCCTCGGACTAGCGGGAATCTATGAGCAGTTCTTC. Its translation is CASSLGLAGIYEQFF.

Only one count was recorded for this clone. The rearrangement uses TRBV7-2 and TRBJ1-3; TRBD1 might be the D (5 bases). The V and J ends lost 3 bases and 1 base respectively, with 10 bases between them. This CDR3 comprises 15 residues. Germline V lookup: CDR1 SGHTA, CDR2 FQGNSA. CDR3 region: CASSLGGRSGNTIYF. The CDR3 DNA follows: TGTGCCAGCAGCTTGGGGGGGAGGTCTGGAAACACCATATATTTT.

The V call is TRBV5-6, the J call TRBJ1-1; D possibly corresponds to TRBD1 (6 bases). Germline CDR1 reads SGHDT; CDR2 reads YYEEEE. The ends were cut back, 4 bases at V and 5 bases at J, with 21 bases in the middle. The CDR3 length is 16 residues. CDR3 loop: CASSPRFQGLGTEAFF. In DNA form, the CDR3 reads TGTGCCAGCAGCCCCCGATTTCAGGGGTTGGGAACTGAAGCTTTCTTT.

V gene TRBV12-3 or TRBV12-4 combines with J gene TRBJ2-2, with a tentative D call TRBD1 (5 bases). The CDR3 length is 13 residues. The V and J ends lost 7 bases and 8 bases respectively, with 14 bases between them. The CDR3: CASTLGPWGELFF. CDR3 DNA sequence: TGTGCCAGCACCCTGGGGCCTTGGGGGGAGCTGTTTTTT.

The chain links TRBV5-1 to TRBJ1-1; maybe TRBD1 (5 bases). The CDR3 has 14 amino acids. V lost 1 base, J lost 0 bases, and 7 bases lay in between. Germline V gene sequence: CDR1 SGHRS, CDR2 YFSETQ. CDR3 coding DNA: TGCGCCAGCAGCTTGTTACAGGTGAACACTGAAGCTTTCTTT. Its translation: CASSLLQVNTEAFF.

The CDR3 DNA sequence: TGTGCCAGCAGCCGAGGGGGAAGCTCCTACAATGAGCAGTTCTTC. It codes for CASSRGGSSYNEQFF. V and J are TRBV3-1 (or the pseudogene TRBV3-2) and TRBJ2-1; TRBD1 is a possible D gene (6 bases). Per the germline V gene, CDR1 is LGHDT and CDR2 is YNNKEL (reference sequence). The CDR3 has 15 residues. V was trimmed by 4 bases and J by 0 bases, leaving 10 bases between them.

The chain couples TRBV6-5 to TRBJ2-5, with 8 nucleotides matching TRBD1. CDR1 is MNHEY and CDR2 is SVGAGI in the germline V gene. The CDR3 loop spans 14 amino acids. V lost 7 bases, J lost 0 bases, and 4 bases stayed unmatched. The CDR3 DNA sequence: TGTGCCAGCATGCGGGACAGGTACCAAGAGACCCAGTACTTC. It is translated as CASMRDRYQETQYF.

The V and J genes are TRBV5-1 and TRBJ2-5; perhaps TRBD2 as D (6 bases). CDR3 length: 15 amino acids. The V end was cut by 0 bases, the J end by 5 bases, with 14 bases between. The germline V gene has CDR1 SGHRS and CDR2 YFSETQ. CDR3 nucleotides: TGCGCCAGCAGCTTGGAACGGGAGAGGGGCGAGACCCAGTACTTC. Its translation is CASSLERERGETQYF.

The chain combines TRBV7-6 with TRBJ1-3; a weak D match, TRBD1 (6 bases). Germline CDR1 reads SGHVS; CDR2 reads FNYEAQ. The V end lost 2 bases, the J end lost 2 bases, and 13 bases lay between the germline ends. This CDR3 has 16 amino acids. The CDR3 region is CASSLSPGQTGNTIYF. The CDR3, as DNA: TGTGCCAGCAGCTTATCCCCCGGACAGACTGGAAACACCATATATTTT. Drawing the rest from reference TRBV7-6 and TRBJ1-3, the complete variable domain is GAGVSQSPRYKVTKRGQDVALRCDPISGHVSLYWYRQALGQGPEFLTYFNYEAQQDKSGLPNDRFSAERPEGSISTLTIQRTEQRDSAMYRCASSLSPGQTGNTIYFGEGSWLTVV.

The chain uses TRBV5-4 and TRBJ2-4; D call uncertain. The CDR3 extends over 12 amino acids. The germline V gene encodes CDR1 SGHNT and CDR2 YYREEE (reference sequence). V was pared by 4 bases and J by 8 bases, with 10 bases between. The CDR3 DNA sequence: TGTGCCAGCAGCCAAATAGGAGACATTCAGTACTTC. Amino acids: CASSQIGDIQYF.

This chain connects TRBV18 to TRBJ2-7; 8 bases fit TRBD1. CDR1 is KGHSH, CDR2 LQKENI, per germline. V gave up 0 bases and J gave up 1 base; unmatched junction bases: 5. CDR3 length: 16 amino acids. Here the CDR3 reads CASSPPSRGRSYEQYF. In nucleotides, the CDR3 is TGTGCCAGCTCACCACCGAGCAGGGGGCGATCCTACGAGCAGTACTTC.

The rearrangement links TRBV5-1 to TRBJ2-7; 8 bases align to TRBD1. Unmatched junction bases numbered 8, after V lost 4 bases and J lost 5 bases. Germline CDR1 SGHRS, CDR2 YFSETQ. This CDR3 contains 14 residues. Here the CDR3 reads CASSKGQGLNEQYF. The CDR3 DNA sequence: TGCGCCAGCAGCAAAGGACAGGGTTTAAACGAGCAGTACTTC.

The CDR3 coding sequence is TGTGCCAGTAGGGGAAGACAGGGGGGGACCCAGTACTTC. Its protein product is CASRGRQGGTQYF. The chain joins TRBV19 to TRBJ2-5; 9 bases line up with TRBD1. The germline CDR1 and CDR2 sequences are LNHDA and SQIVND (reference sequence). CDR3 length: 13 amino acids. Losses at the gene ends were 6 bases for V and 7 bases for J; bases not matched to a gene: 6.

The rearrangement joins TRBV28 to TRBJ1-2, with TRBD1 matching 7 bases. The V gene end was trimmed by 6 bases and the J gene end by 4 bases; junction bases not matched to a gene: 8. The CDR3 covers 14 residues. CDR1 is MDHEN, CDR2 SYDVKM, per germline. CDR3 coding DNA: TGTGCCAGCAGCCTGGGACAGCAGGCCTATGGCTACACCTTC. Translation: CASSLGQQAYGYTF.

The rearrangement uses TRBV6-1 and TRBJ1-1; maybe TRBD1 (6 bases). The CDR3 spans 15 residues. Trimming shortened V by 3 bases and J by 1 base, and 12 bases separated the two germline ends. Germline lookup yields CDR1 MNHNS and CDR2 SASEGT. The CDR3 region has the DNA TGTGCCAGCAGTGACCTCGGACAGCCGAACACTGAAGCTTTCTTT. Amino acids: CASSDLGQPNTEAFF.

The chain employs TRBV5-5 and TRBJ2-1, with 7 positions matching TRBD2. The junction had 5 bases not matched to a gene; V was cut back by 4 bases and J by 7 bases. The germline gives CDR1 SGHKS, CDR2 YYEKEE (reference sequence). The CDR3 is 13 residues long. The CDR3 spells CASSPWGGNEQFF. Written as DNA, the CDR3 is TGTGCCAGCAGCCCTTGGGGGGGGAATGAGCAGTTCTTC.